This T cell receptor (beta chain) originates from a study of blood T cells in healthy people across ages. With a J-beta primer mix and a sample-barcoded 5' primer, a second PCR ran roughly 6 to 11 cycles. Via MiXCR, TCRdb re-called the 5' RACE reads, giving one row per CDR3 protein. The sample shows 800,000 to 950,000 distinct CDR3 sequences, 29% of them seen only once. The CDR3 runs to 15 residues. V dropped 0 bases and J dropped 7; count of bases not matched to a gene: 10. In germline, CDR1 is DFQATT, CDR2 SNEGSKA (reference sequence). This clonotype was seen many times. These data were also filed under a second study, of T cells of mothers and their children.

The receptor's source is a woman in her thirties or forties in good health. V gene TRBV20-1 combines with J gene TRBJ2-7; TRBD2 agrees at 9 bases. Sequencing used blood. CDR3 region: CSARDPREGAKEQYF. The CDR3 DNA sequence: TGCAGTGCTAGAGATCCGCGGGAGGGGGCGAAAGAGCAGTACTTC.